This T cell receptor (beta chain) was identified during a study of shared clonotypes between healthy human individuals. On the study more broadly: Used for every donor were three CD4 naive, three CD4 memory, two CD8 naive and one CD8 memory plate. Study results and limitations: Read depth was anticipated to influence clonotype sharing among donors. As a rule, naive subsets had a larger estimated richness than memory subsets.

Germline lookup yields CDR1 DFQATT and CDR2 SNEGSKA (reference sequence). After removal of 6 bases from V and 7 bases from J, the junction contained 5 bases not matched to a gene. The CDR3 contains 11 residues. Splitting the CD4+ cells yielded a CD45RA+ naive subset and a CD45RA-negative memory subset. For this clone: Its antigen remains unidentified.

The data were produced by immunoSEQ multiplex PCR, yet TCRdb's version contains in-frame clones alone and is incomplete. The repertoire consists of over 850,000 clones, with approximately 78% occurring once and the leading ten covering approximately 0.56%. The receptor was derived from a man between 18 and 35 years old in good health. Some clones in this sample may be carry-over from other donors' samples. Input material: memory CD4+ T cells from PBMCs. This sample's subset: CD45RA-negative fraction. The chain has TRBV20-1 and TRBJ1-1; 7 nucleotides align to TRBD1. The CDR3: CSAFGTVEAFF. CDR3 coding DNA: TGCAGTGCATTCGGGACAGTTGAAGCTTTCTTT.